The 27 T cell receptor beta chains below were found in one sample sequenced in a study of cytomegalovirus exposure and HLA in healthy donors. TCRdb's copy holds only in-frame clones and misses some; the assay was immunoSEQ multiplex PCR. This table holds 90,000 to 150,000 clones, approximately 88% found once. Sequences were obtained from PBMCs. The origin of the receptors is a woman under 30 in good health and CMV-seropositive.

The chain couples TRBV6-5 to TRBJ1-5; perhaps TRBD1 as D (5 bases). Germline V gene lookup returns CDR1 MNHEY and CDR2 SVGAGI. The V gene lost 5 bases and the J gene lost 0 bases, with 11 bases spanning the gap. CDR3 length: 15 residues. The DNA for the CDR3 is TGTGCCAGCAGTCCAGGGATGTTTAGCAATCAGCCCCAGCATTTT. It encodes CASSPGMFSNQPQHF.

The chain carries TRBV7-2 and TRBJ2-3; a possible D gene is TRBD2 (5 bases). Trimming removed 1 base at V and 1 base at J, with 9 bases between. This CDR3 contains 15 residues. CDR1 SGHTA and CDR2 FQGNSA come from the germline V gene. The CDR3 region has the DNA TGTGCCAGCAGCTTAGTCCGGGATCGCACAGATACGCAGTATTTT. This encodes CASSLVRDRTDTQYF.

The J gene is TRBJ1-1, the V gene TRBV27, with D perhaps TRBD1 (6 bases). The CDR3 loop spans 15 amino acids. Per germline, CDR1 MNHEY and CDR2 SMNVEV (reference sequence). V was pared by 3 bases and J by 6 bases, with 17 bases between. Here the CDR3 reads CASSFPGTPGPEAFF. In DNA form, the CDR3 reads TGTGCCAGCAGTTTCCCCGGGACACCCGGGCCTGAAGCTTTCTTT.

This clone appeared once. One end of the junction is discordant with germline, which a read error may explain. The rearrangement links TRBV6-1 to TRBJ1-2, with 8 bases aligning to TRBD1. CDR3 length: 13 amino acids. Germline CDR1 reads MNHNS; CDR2 reads SASEGT. Here the CDR3 DNA reads TGTGCCAGCAGCGACAGGGGACACTATGGCCACACCTTC. Its translation is CASSDRGHYGHTF.

J is TRBJ1-2 and V is TRBV30; 9 bases are shared with TRBD1. Germline CDR1 is GTSNPN and CDR2 is SVGIG (reference sequence). The V gene end was trimmed by 0 bases and the J gene end by 0 bases; junction bases not matched to a gene: 5. The CDR3 extends over 16 amino acids. The CDR3 DNA reads TGTGCCTGGAGTGTACTGGGGACAGGGACTAACTATGGCTACACCTTC. Its translation: CAWSVLGTGTNYGYTF.

J is TRBJ2-7 and V is TRBV4-3; D gene unclear. Germline lookup yields CDR1 LGHNA and CDR2 YSLEER. The CDR3 has 16 amino acids. Trimming cost V 0 bases and J 5 bases, with 17 bases left between them. DNA of the CDR3: TGCGCCAGCAGCCAAGATGCGTTACCCCCCCTCGACGAGCAGTACTTC. It specifies CASSQDALPPLDEQYF.

The V call is TRBV2, the J call TRBJ2-1, with D possibly TRBD1 on 6 matching bases. Germline V gene sequence: CDR1 SNHLY, CDR2 FYNNEI. V was trimmed by 6 bases and J by 5 bases, leaving 11 bases between them. The CDR3 is 13 residues long. The CDR3 reads CASRRTVDNEQFF. CDR3 bases: TGTGCCAGCAGACGGACAGTTGACAATGAGCAGTTCTTC.

This clone was recorded only once. The rearrangement joins TRBV2 to TRBJ2-7, with TRBD1 matching 7 bases. Germline V gene lookup returns CDR1 SNHLY and CDR2 FYNNEI. CDR3 size: 15 residues. Trimming removed 5 bases from V and 4 bases from J; junction bases left unmatched: 11. The CDR3 nucleotides read TGTGCCAGCAGTTCCACCGACAGGGTGGGGTACGAGCAGTACTTC. Its protein product is CASSSTDRVGYEQYF.

The V gene is TRBV5-5, the J gene TRBJ1-6; D ambiguous. This CDR3 region has 15 residues. V was cut by 0 bases and J by 7 bases, with 11 bases left in between. CDR1 is SGHKS, CDR2 YYEKEE, per germline (reference sequence). CDR3 DNA sequence: TGTGCCAGCAGCTTGGCCAGAGTCGGGAATTCACCCCTCCACTTT. Amino acids: CASSLARVGNSPLHF.

The chain uses TRBV19 and TRBJ1-2; D remains ambiguous. V gave up 1 base and J gave up 3 bases, with 21 bases separating them. The germline V gene has CDR1 LNHDA and CDR2 SQIVND (reference sequence). The CDR3 totals 18 residues. CDR3 sequence: CASSIGGGRWGEDYGYTF. Written as DNA, the CDR3 is TGTGCCAGTAGTATAGGGGGAGGTCGTTGGGGAGAAGACTATGGCTACACCTTC.

This chain links TRBV4-3 with TRBJ2-5; 8 nucleotides match TRBD2. Germline assignment: CDR1 LGHNA and CDR2 YSLEER. CDR3 length: 16 amino acids. Losses at the gene ends were 0 bases for V and 7 bases for J; bases not matched to a gene: 10. Here the CDR3 reads CASSQELAEGPGTQYF. CDR3 DNA: TGCGCCAGCAGCCAAGAACTAGCGGAGGGCCCAGGGACCCAGTACTTC.

This chain links TRBV5-1 with TRBJ2-3, with D perhaps matching TRBD2 (5 bases). In germline, CDR1 is SGHRS, CDR2 YFSETQ. Trimming removed 4 bases at V and 4 bases at J, with 7 bases between. The CDR3 length is 12 residues. The CDR3 spells CASSSSADTQYF. The CDR3 nucleotides are TGCGCCAGCAGCAGTAGCGCAGATACGCAGTATTTT.

The chain employs TRBV7-8 and TRBJ2-7; D possibly corresponds to TRBD2 (5 bases). Germline V gives CDR1 SGHVS, CDR2 FQNEAQ. CDR3 length equals 17 residues. Between the trimmed V and J ends, which lost 3 bases and 5 bases, there was a span of 23 bases. The CDR3 protein is CASSFSSGGTLKDEQYF. Written as DNA, the CDR3 is TGTGCCAGCAGCTTCTCTTCAGGAGGTACCTTAAAGGACGAGCAGTACTTC.

CDR3 sequence: CATERTKGLEQYF. For the CDR3, the DNA is TGTGCCACCGAACGAACGAAAGGACTCGAGCAGTACTTC. V gene TRBV10-3 combines with J gene TRBJ2-7; D possibly corresponds to TRBD2 (5 bases). Between the trimmed V and J ends, which lost 10 bases and 6 bases, there was a span of 19 bases. The CDR3 totals 13 residues. Germline V gene sequence: CDR1 ENHRY, CDR2 SYGVKD.

The chain uses TRBV7-9 and TRBJ2-4, with TRBD2 matching over 9 bases. Germline-derived CDR1 and CDR2 are SEHNR and FQNEAQ (reference sequence). J gave up 5 bases and V 7 bases, and 12 bases lay outside the gene matches. This CDR3 region has 16 residues. This chain's CDR3 is CASTWGASGIQNIQYF. The CDR3 DNA follows: TGTGCCAGCACCTGGGGGGCTAGCGGGATTCAAAACATTCAGTACTTC.

Here the CDR3 DNA reads TGTGCCAGCAGCTCGGGACAGCGAAACTATGGCTACACCTTC. Translation: CASSSGQRNYGYTF. V is TRBV5-4 and J is TRBJ1-2, with TRBD1 identical over 7 bases. V shed 3 bases and J 2 bases; nucleotides not matched to a gene: 4. Germline lookup yields CDR1 SGHNT and CDR2 YYREEE (reference sequence). This CDR3 comprises 14 residues. Full variable domain (rest looked up from reference TRBV5-4 and TRBJ1-2): ETGVTQSPTHLIKTRGQQVTLRCSSQSGHNTVSWYQQALGQGPQFIFQYYREEENGRGNFPPRFSGLQFPNYSSELNVNALELDDSALYLCASSSGQRNYGYTFGSGTRLTVV.

V is TRBV9 and J is TRBJ2-7; no reliable D call. The CDR3 totals 15 residues. V dropped 2 bases and J dropped 4 bases, with 16 bases sitting between them. Looked up from germline, CDR1 is SGDLS and CDR2 is YYNGEE. CDR3 sequence reads: CASSVSTSGSYEQYF. CDR3 coding DNA: TGTGCCAGCAGCGTTTCAACCTCCGGTTCTTACGAGCAGTACTTC.

The V call is TRBV5-1, the J call TRBJ2-4; no reliable D call. V was trimmed by 4 bases and J by 3 bases, leaving 11 bases between them. In germline, CDR1 is SGHRS, CDR2 YFSETQ. The CDR3 has 14 amino acids. The CDR3 is CASSPESGKNIQYF. The CDR3, as DNA: TGCGCCAGCAGCCCGGAGAGTGGCAAAAACATTCAGTACTTC.

The chain carries TRBV5-4 and TRBJ2-1, with 10 bases lining up with TRBD2. The CDR3 is 20 amino acids. Trimming at V came to 1 base and at J to 1 base, leaving 14 bases not matched to a gene. Germline V gene data show CDR1 as SGHNT and CDR2 as YYREEE (reference sequence). The DNA of the CDR3 is TGTGCCAGCAGCTTGAGCCTAGCGGGAGTGGGGGGGAGGTCCTACAATGAGCAGTTCTTC. It yields the protein CASSLSLAGVGGRSYNEQFF.

The chain joins TRBV10-3 to TRBJ2-7, with 9 bases identical to TRBD1. CDR3 length: 14 amino acids. Germline V gene data show CDR1 as ENHRY and CDR2 as SYGVKD. Trimming took 11 bases from V and 5 from J; bases not matched to a gene: 13. DNA for the CDR3: TGTGCCGTCTGGACAGGGGACCTATTTCACGAGCAGTACTTC. This gives the protein CAVWTGDLFHEQYF.

This chain connects TRBV27 to TRBJ1-6; no clear D. Germline CDR1 MNHEY, CDR2 SMNVEV (reference sequence). Trimming left V 7 bases short and J 8 bases short, with 12 bases between. The CDR3 totals 13 residues. The CDR3 DNA reads TGTGCCAGCACCCGCGGGGTTGATTCACCCCTCCACTTT. Its protein product is CASTRGVDSPLHF.

The CDR3 reads CASSSGGVSYNEQFF. CDR3 in DNA: TGTGCCAGCAGCTCTGGGGGGGTATCATACAATGAGCAGTTCTTC. The rearrangement links TRBV11-3 to TRBJ2-1, with 7 positions matching TRBD2. The CDR3 has 15 amino acids. CDR1 is SGHNT, CDR2 YENEEA, per germline. Losses at the gene ends were 4 bases for V and 4 bases for J; bases not matched to a gene: 7.

This clone was recorded once. V gene TRBV13 combines with J gene TRBJ1-2; 7 positions agree with TRBD1. Trimming took 5 bases from V and 5 from J; bases not matched to a gene: 8. Germline CDR1 and CDR2: PRHDT and FYEKMQ (reference sequence). This CDR3 is 14 amino acids long. CDR3 coding DNA: TGTGCCAGCAGCCCGGATCACAGGGGTTATGGCTACACCTTC. This codes for CASSPDHRGYGYTF.

The chain carries TRBV10-3 and TRBJ1-1; D is undetermined. This CDR3 spans 15 amino acids. V lost 7 bases to trimming and J lost 1 base, with 16 bases between them. From germline, CDR1 is ENHRY and CDR2 SYGVKD. The CDR3 bases are TGTGCCATCAAGGGAGTGGGCTATGAGAACACTGAAGCTTTCTTT. Residues: CAIKGVGYENTEAFF.

The chain recombines TRBV28 with TRBJ1-2; D is uncertain. V lost 5 bases and J lost 0, with 16 bases in between. Germline CDR1 is MDHEN and CDR2 is SYDVKM. There are 16 residues in the CDR3. CDR3 residues: CASSVSVAIANYGYTF. The CDR3 DNA is TGTGCCAGCAGTGTATCGGTTGCTATAGCTAACTATGGCTACACCTTC.

The chain is built from TRBV13 and TRBJ1-3; D gene unclear. Trimming shortened V by 5 bases and J by 4 bases, and 18 bases separated the two germline ends. The CDR3 length is 16 residues. The germline gives CDR1 PRHDT, CDR2 FYEKMQ (reference sequence). This chain's CDR3 is CASSLLIWLEGNTIYF. The CDR3 DNA is TGTGCCAGCAGCCTCCTGATCTGGTTGGAGGGAAACACCATATATTTT.

The chain recombines TRBV9 with TRBJ1-4; D gene uncertain. This CDR3 is 15 amino acids long. Germline V lookup: CDR1 SGDLS, CDR2 YYNGEE. Deletions cut 3 bases from V and 4 bases from J, with 13 bases between. As DNA, the CDR3 is TGTGCCAGCAGCGCAACATCGGGATATAATGAAAAACTGTTTTTT. It codes for CASSATSGYNEKLFF.